These T cell receptor beta chains were read from a single sample in a study of T-cell reconstitution after alpha-beta-depleted transplantation in children. MiXCR was run by TCRdb on the PCR reads, yielding one entry per CDR3 protein. Of about 58,000 distinct CDR3 sequences listed, approximately 43% are singletons. Sequenced here: PBMCs, mostly from graft donor cells, sampled 360 days after TCRalphabeta/CD19-depleted stem cell transplant. The receptor source for this set is a male patient between 10 and 17 years old who had a stem cell transplant for acute lymphoblastic leukemia, so the T cells may come from the graft donor. Both conserved end residues are part of each CDR3. Each record gives: V gene, clone size, CDR3 length, CDR3 protein. Size is stated for part of the rows, as once, few or many counts, or as a class when the clone is expanded.

TRBV10-3	NA	12	CAIGGDGGTQYF
TRBV3-1	NA	16	CASSQEGLFFHYGYTF
TRBV5-1	few	13	CASRQADQETQYF
TRBV9	few	15	CASSVGGLAGVEQYF
TRBV7-7	NA	17	CASSLRTPKAGANVLTF
TRBV21-1	NA	14	CASSTSGMGETQYF
TRBV29-1	few	11	CSGKGTGELFF
TRBV12-3/TRBV12-4	few	14	CASNIAGVPYEQYF
TRBV24-1	NA	16	CATSDLTRGENNEQFF
TRBV14	few	16	CASSHLVVAGHNEQFF
TRBV27	few	13	CASSALTGDEQYF
TRBV7-9	NA	11	CASSLVGEQYF
TRBV12-3/TRBV12-4	NA	15	CASSSRGPSGETQYF
TRBV4-3	once	16	CASSQDLGTGSNEQFF
TRBV5-1	NA	15	CASSLSSGGTDTQYF
TRBV28	NA	16	CASRPTGTSGRNEQFF
TRBV20-1	NA	14	CSARDLGGADEQYF
TRBV6-2/TRBV6-3	NA	11	CASSQTDTQYF
TRBV7-8	NA	18	CASSLFRGQIGFFETQYF
TRBV12-3/TRBV12-4	few	15	CASSLRSGRAHEQFF
TRBV6-1	NA	13	CASTDWSQETQYF
TRBV5-6	NA	14	CASSFVRATNIQYF
TRBV29-1	few	15	CSGGRTDRGLNEQYF
TRBV11-1	NA	14	CASSPPADPYEQYF
TRBV29-1	few	14	CSPVGPGLKETQYF